The 31 T cell receptor beta chains listed next were all sequenced from one sample in a study of monozygotic twins with inflammatory bowel disease. TCRdb reprocessed the 5' RACE reads, with one entry per CDR3 protein and no DNA. Its table lists approximately 400,000 distinct CDR3 sequences. What was sequenced was blood. The receptors originated from a human donor with ulcerative colitis or Crohn's disease, or a healthy co-twin of an affected twin (not recorded which).

The chain is built from TRBV20-1 and TRBJ2-7; TCRdb's D call of TRBD1 is untestable without DNA. This CDR3 is built from 14 residues. The germline V gene has CDR1 DFQATT and CDR2 SNEGSKA (reference sequence). The CDR3 spells CSARDGLSSYEQYF.

J is TRBJ2-7 and V is TRBV20-1; the TCRdb call, TRBD2, lacks DNA for checking. The CDR3 consists of 14 residues. Germline values: CDR1 DFQATT, CDR2 SNEGSKA (reference sequence). The CDR3 here is CSATKPGLDYEQYF.

This chain uses TRBV6-5 with TRBJ2-2. This CDR3 has 14 residues. The germline CDR1 and CDR2 sequences are MNHEY and SVGAGI. Here the CDR3 reads CASSYSRIPGELFF.

The rearrangement links TRBV10-3 to TRBJ2-3; TCRdb returns TRBD1, unconfirmable since there is no DNA. From germline, CDR1 is ENHRY and CDR2 SYGVKD. CDR3 length: 16 amino acids. The CDR3 protein is CAITKEGGTSTDTQYF.

The V call is TRBV5-1, the J call TRBJ2-1; TCRdb's D gene call, TRBD2, goes unchecked for lack of DNA. Germline CDR1 is SGHRS and CDR2 is YFSETQ. The CDR3 length is 15 residues. The CDR3 is CASSFASGAINEQFF.

CDR3: CASSLVSGEVNEQFF. The rearrangement joins TRBV7-2 to TRBJ2-1; no DNA is available, so the TRBD2 call from TCRdb remains unchecked. The CDR3 runs 15 residues. Germline V CDR1 and CDR2: SGHTA, FQGNSA.

This rearrangement joins TRBV28 to TRBJ2-5; with no DNA, the TCRdb D assignment of TRBD2 cannot be verified. The CDR3 runs 14 residues. The germline gives CDR1 MDHEN, CDR2 SYDVKM. The CDR3 sequence is CASRLAGSGETQYF. The full variable domain, with the rest looked up from reference TRBV28 and TRBJ2-5, is DVKVTQSSRYLVKRTGEKVFLECVQDMDHENMFWYRQDPGLGLRLIYFSYDVKMKEKGDIPEGYSVSREKKERFSLILESASTNQTSMYLCASRLAGSGETQYFGPGTRLLVL.

The genes are TRBV5-1 and TRBJ2-1; checking the TCRdb D call of TRBD1 is not possible without DNA. CDR3 length equals 15 residues. Germline V gene data show CDR1 as SGHRS and CDR2 as YFSETQ. The CDR3 reads CASTLGTGHYNEQFF.

The chain carries TRBV5-4 and TRBJ2-4; TCRdb calls TRBD1, which cannot be checked without DNA. CDR1 is SGHNT, CDR2 YYREEE, per germline (reference sequence). The CDR3 length is 11 residues. The CDR3 sequence is CASSGPDIQYF. The whole variable domain, filled in from reference TRBV5-4 and TRBJ2-4, reads ETGVTQSPTHLIKTRGQQVTLRCSSQSGHNTVSWYQQALGQGPQFIFQYYREEENGRGNFPPRFSGLQFPNYSSELNVNALELDDSALYLCASSGPDIQYFGAGTRLSVL.

CDR3 sequence: CASSPGLQTYNEQFF. The rearrangement uses TRBV7-3 and TRBJ2-1; there is no DNA to check the TCRdb D call of TRBD1. Per germline, CDR1 SGHTA and CDR2 FQGTGA. This CDR3 is built from 15 residues.

This chain connects TRBV9 to TRBJ1-1; TCRdb returns TRBD1, unconfirmable since there is no DNA. This CDR3 has 15 amino acids. Germline CDR1 SGDLS, CDR2 YYNGEE. The CDR3 spells CASSVEGELNTEAFF.

V gene TRBV20-1 combines with J gene TRBJ2-2; there is no DNA to check the TCRdb D call of TRBD2. This CDR3 has 18 amino acids. Germline V CDR1 and CDR2: DFQATT, SNEGSKA (reference sequence). The CDR3 sequence: CSARDLAGGQSGTGELFF.

CDR3 sequence reads: CASSTPPQGNYGYTF. The chain uses TRBV19 and TRBJ1-2; TCRdb outputs TRBD1, but without DNA this stays unchecked. This CDR3 spans 15 amino acids. CDR1 is LNHDA and CDR2 is SQIVND in the germline V gene (reference sequence).

The gene calls are TRBV11-2 and TRBJ1-4. The CDR3 is made up of 14 amino acids. Germline V CDR1 and CDR2: SGHAT, FQNNGV. CDR3 residues: CASSPRGGQEKLFF.

The chain employs TRBV18 and TRBJ1-2; TCRdb reports TRBD1, a call that lacks DNA to check it against. The CDR3 contains 14 residues. Per germline, CDR1 KGHSH and CDR2 LQKENI. The CDR3 region is CASSYGTGVIGYTF.

This chain connects TRBV11-2 to TRBJ2-1; checking the TCRdb D call of TRBD2 is not possible without DNA. Germline CDR1 and CDR2: SGHAT and FQNNGV. CDR3 length: 19 residues. The CDR3 loop reads CASSFSGLAGAPPGNEQFF. The variable domain in full, completed from reference TRBV11-2 and TRBJ2-1, reads EAGVAQSPRYKIIEKRQSVAFWCNPISGHATLYWYQQILGQGPKLLIQFQNNGVVDDSQLPKDRFSAERLKGVDSTLKIQPAKLEDSAVYLCASSFSGLAGAPPGNEQFFGPGTRLTVL.

The chain links TRBV14 to TRBJ2-5; TCRdb indicates TRBD1, and absent DNA this call remains unverified. CDR3 length: 13 amino acids. CDR1 and CDR2 from the germline V gene are SGHDN and FVKESK. The chain's CDR3 is CASSPDRDETQYF.

The chain combines TRBV7-8 with TRBJ2-2; the TCRdb D gene call, TRBD2, has no DNA to confirm it. The germline CDR1 and CDR2 sequences are SGHVS and FQNEAQ. This CDR3 has 18 amino acids. The CDR3 spells CASSPGLAGAANTGELFF.

V is TRBV7-2 and J is TRBJ1-2. This CDR3 comprises 15 residues. From germline, CDR1 is SGHTA and CDR2 FQGNSA. The CDR3 region is CASSQMVGRVNGYTF. Full variable domain (remainder filled in from reference TRBV7-2 and TRBJ1-2): GAGVSQSPSNKVTEKGKDVELRCDPISGHTALYWYRQSLGQGLEFLIYFQGNSAPDKSGLPSDRFSAERTGGSVSTLTIQRTQQEDSAVYLCASSQMVGRVNGYTFGSGTRLTVV.

The chain couples TRBV28 to TRBJ2-1; the TCRdb call, TRBD1, lacks DNA for checking. Germline lookup yields CDR1 MDHEN and CDR2 SYDVKM. The CDR3 covers 17 residues. CDR3 residues: CASSFSPRISAHNEQFF.

J is TRBJ2-1 and V is TRBV29-1; TCRdb selects TRBD2, and the lack of DNA leaves this call unchecked. Germline assignment: CDR1 SQVTM and CDR2 ANQGSEA. The CDR3 contains 14 residues. The CDR3 reads CSIGRDSGYNEQFF.

The CDR3 loop is CASRRDGYSNTEAFF. V and J are TRBV25-1 and TRBJ1-1. The CDR3 spans 15 residues. Per germline, CDR1 MGHDK and CDR2 SYGVNS.

This sequence joins TRBV7-9 and TRBJ1-1; TCRdb's D call, TRBD1, is unchecked because there is no DNA. The CDR3 extends over 14 amino acids. The germline V gene has CDR1 SEHNR and CDR2 FQNEAQ (reference sequence). The CDR3 loop reads CASSFGQGDTEAFF. The whole variable domain, filled in from reference TRBV7-9 and TRBJ1-1, reads DTGVSQNPRHKITKRGQNVTFRCDPISEHNRLYWYRQTLGQGPEFLTYFQNEAQLEKSRLLSDRFSAERPKGSFSTLEIQRTEQGDSAMYLCASSFGQGDTEAFFGQGTRLTVV.

This chain connects TRBV5-6 to TRBJ1-5; TCRdb designates TRBD1, a call that cannot be tested without DNA. CDR1 SGHDT and CDR2 YYEEEE come from the germline V gene. The CDR3 has 14 amino acids. The CDR3 is CASSQGASNQPQHF.

V is TRBV5-1 and J is TRBJ2-7; the D gene TCRdb calls, TRBD1, cannot be checked with no DNA. Germline loops: CDR1 SGHRS, CDR2 YFSETQ. There are 14 residues in the CDR3. This CDR3 reads CASSLTVGGSEQYF.

This chain connects TRBV5-1 to TRBJ1-2; the D call of TRBD1 rests on TCRdb alone, since no DNA is present to check it. The CDR3 runs 14 residues. CDR1 SGHRS and CDR2 YFSETQ come from the germline V gene. The CDR3 loop is CASSREGTGYGYTF.

The J gene is TRBJ1-6, the V gene TRBV20-1. The V gene's germline CDR1 is DFQATT and CDR2 SNEGSKA (reference sequence). The CDR3 is 15 residues long. The CDR3 sequence is CSARPGGSYNSPLHF.

The chain uses TRBV16 and TRBJ2-7. There are 12 residues in the CDR3. Germline V gene sequence: CDR1 KGHSY, CDR2 FQNENV. The CDR3 here is CASSQSYVEQYF.

The V call is TRBV7-2, the J call TRBJ2-3; TCRdb returns TRBD1, unconfirmable since there is no DNA. This CDR3 spans 12 amino acids. Germline V CDR1 and CDR2: SGHTA, FQGNSA. The CDR3: CASSPGGDTQYF.

The rearrangement links TRBV7-3 to TRBJ2-6; there is no DNA to check the TCRdb D call of TRBD1. In germline, CDR1 is SGHTA, CDR2 FQGTGA. There are 15 residues in the CDR3. Here the CDR3 reads CASSPSTAGANVLTF.

The chain has TRBV5-1 and TRBJ1-4. Germline assignment: CDR1 SGHRS and CDR2 YFSETQ. The CDR3 has 15 residues. CDR3 amino acids: CASSLDTSPNEKLFF. Drawing the rest from reference TRBV5-1 and TRBJ1-4, the complete variable domain is KAGVTQTPRYLIKTRGQQVTLSCSPISGHRSVSWYQQTPGQGLQFLFEYFSETQRNKGNFPGRFSGRQFSNSRSEMNVSTLELGDSALYLCASSLDTSPNEKLFFGSGTQLSVL.